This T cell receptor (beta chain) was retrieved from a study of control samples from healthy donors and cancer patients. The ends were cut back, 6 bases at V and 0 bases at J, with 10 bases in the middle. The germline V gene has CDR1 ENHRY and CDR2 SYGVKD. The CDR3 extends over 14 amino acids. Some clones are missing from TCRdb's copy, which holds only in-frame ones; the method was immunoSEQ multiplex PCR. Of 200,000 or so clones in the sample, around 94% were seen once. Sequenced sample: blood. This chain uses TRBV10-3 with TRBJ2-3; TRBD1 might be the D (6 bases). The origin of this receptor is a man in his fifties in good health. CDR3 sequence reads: CAIRSGASTDTQYF. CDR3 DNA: TGTGCCATCAGGTCAGGGGCAAGCACAGATACGCAGTATTTT.